This TCR beta chain was profiled in a study of T cells in Graves' hyperthyroidism and ophthalmopathy. This clonotype showed up many times. It was RNA transcripts that yielded the amplified TCR beta CDR3 regions. When the TCR CDR3 underwent first-round RT-PCR, the HTBI primer set was used. TCRdb passed the multiplex PCR reads through MiXCR, listing each CDR3 protein once. Of 350,000 to 400,000 distinct CDR3 sequences listed, more than 12% are singletons. The length of the CDR3 is 14 residues. From germline, CDR1 is DFQATT and CDR2 SNEGSKA (reference sequence). V was cut by 0 bases and J by 7 bases, with 16 bases left in between.

The sequence derives from a woman in her twenties or thirties with Graves' hyperthyroidism. Input material: blood. The J gene is TRBJ2-7, the V gene TRBV20-1, with D maybe TRBD1 (6 bases). CDR3 in amino acids: CSARDQGSLGEQYF. The CDR3 DNA sequence: TGCAGTGCTAGAGATCAGGGGAGTTTAGGAGAGCAGTACTTC.